This TCR beta chain appears in the sequencing data of a study of blood T cells in healthy people across ages. CDR3 size: 17 residues. From germline, CDR1 is MNHNS and CDR2 SASEGT. V lost 5 bases to trimming and J lost 2 bases; unmatched junction nucleotides: 8. The authors ran a second PCR of about 6 to 11 cycles using a sample-barcoded 5' primer and a J-beta primer mix. No fewer than 2.5 million CDR3-containing paired-end reads came from each sample. TCRdb reprocessed the 5' RACE reads with MiXCR, giving one entry per CDR3 protein. Among about 800,000 distinct CDR3 sequences listed, 25% were seen once. This clonotype was seen a few times. These data were also reused for a study on T cells of mothers and their children. This second report adds: At approximately 1.6 ug per 15 ul, all of the extracted RNA went into cDNA synthesis. With the M1S primer of the second PCR, sample barcodes and 2-4 random nucleotides were added. Overlap measured in related mother-child pairs was slightly, non-significantly higher than in unrelated pairs.

Sequenced material: blood. The chain links TRBV6-1 to TRBJ2-6; 8 bases are shared with TRBD1. The receptor comes from a boy younger than 18 in good health. The chain's CDR3 is CASSPWGTGPGANVLTF. The CDR3 DNA sequence: TGTGCCAGCAGTCCGTGGGGGACAGGCCCTGGGGCCAACGTCCTGACTTTC.